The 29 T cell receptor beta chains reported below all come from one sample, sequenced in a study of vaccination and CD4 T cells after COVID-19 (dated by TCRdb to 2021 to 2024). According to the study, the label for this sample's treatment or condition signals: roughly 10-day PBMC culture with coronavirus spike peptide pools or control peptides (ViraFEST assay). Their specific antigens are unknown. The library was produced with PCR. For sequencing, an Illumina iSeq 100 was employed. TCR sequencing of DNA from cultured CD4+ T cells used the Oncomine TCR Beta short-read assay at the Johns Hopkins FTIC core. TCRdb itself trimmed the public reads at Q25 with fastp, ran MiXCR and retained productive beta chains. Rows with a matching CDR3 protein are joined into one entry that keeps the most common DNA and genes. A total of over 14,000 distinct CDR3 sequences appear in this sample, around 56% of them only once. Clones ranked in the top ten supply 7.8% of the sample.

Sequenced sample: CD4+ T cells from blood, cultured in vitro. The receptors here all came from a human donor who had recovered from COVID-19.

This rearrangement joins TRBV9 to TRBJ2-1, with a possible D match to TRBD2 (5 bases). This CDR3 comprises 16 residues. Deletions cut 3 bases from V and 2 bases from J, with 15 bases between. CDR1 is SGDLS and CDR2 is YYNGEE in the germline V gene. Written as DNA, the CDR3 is TGTGCCAGCAGCGAGGGAGAGGAGGTCACCTACAATGAGCAGTTCTTC. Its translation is CASSEGEEVTYNEQFF.

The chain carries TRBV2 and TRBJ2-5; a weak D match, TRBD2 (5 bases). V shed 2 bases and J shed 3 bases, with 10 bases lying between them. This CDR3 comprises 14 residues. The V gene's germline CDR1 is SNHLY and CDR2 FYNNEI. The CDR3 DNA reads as TGTGCCAGCAGTGAATCCAGCGGTAAAGAGACCCAGTACTTC. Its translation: CASSESSGKETQYF. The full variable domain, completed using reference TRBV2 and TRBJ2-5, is EPEVTQTPSHQVTQMGQEVILRCVPISNHLYFYWYRQILGQKVEFLVSFYNNEISEKSEIFDDQFSVERPDGSNFTLKIRSTKLEDSAMYFCASSESSGKETQYFGPGTRLLVL.

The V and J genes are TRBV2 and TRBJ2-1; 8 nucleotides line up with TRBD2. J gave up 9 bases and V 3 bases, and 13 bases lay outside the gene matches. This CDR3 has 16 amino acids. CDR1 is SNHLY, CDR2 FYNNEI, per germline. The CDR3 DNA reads TGTGCCAGCAGTGATGGGGCGGGAGGCCCTCGGAGTGAGCAGTTCTTC. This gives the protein CASSDGAGGPRSEQFF.

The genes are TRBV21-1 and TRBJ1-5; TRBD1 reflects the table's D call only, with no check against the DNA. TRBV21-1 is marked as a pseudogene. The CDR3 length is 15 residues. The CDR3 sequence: CASTRTGVGCQPQHF. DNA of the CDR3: TGTGCCAGCACCAGGACAGGGGTTGGATGTCAGCCCCAGCATTTT.

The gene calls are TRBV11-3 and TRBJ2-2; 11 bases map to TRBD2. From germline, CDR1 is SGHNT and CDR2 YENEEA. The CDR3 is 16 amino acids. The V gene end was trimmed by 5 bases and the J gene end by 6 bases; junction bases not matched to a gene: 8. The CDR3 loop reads CASSPPGLAGAGELFF. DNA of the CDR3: TGTGCCAGCAGCCCGCCCGGACTAGCGGGCGCCGGGGAGCTGTTTTTT.

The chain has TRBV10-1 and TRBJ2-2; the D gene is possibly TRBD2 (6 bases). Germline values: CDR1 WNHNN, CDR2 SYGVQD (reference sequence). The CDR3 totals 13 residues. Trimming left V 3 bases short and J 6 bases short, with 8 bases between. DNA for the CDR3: TGCGCCAGCAGTGATCCTAGCGCCGGGGAGCTGTTTTTT. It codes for CASSDPSAGELFF.

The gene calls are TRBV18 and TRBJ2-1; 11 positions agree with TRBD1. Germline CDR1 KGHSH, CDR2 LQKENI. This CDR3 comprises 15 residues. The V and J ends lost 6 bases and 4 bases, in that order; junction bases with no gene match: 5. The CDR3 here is CASSPDRGLYNEQFF. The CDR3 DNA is TGTGCCAGCTCGCCGGACAGGGGGCTATACAATGAGCAGTTCTTC.

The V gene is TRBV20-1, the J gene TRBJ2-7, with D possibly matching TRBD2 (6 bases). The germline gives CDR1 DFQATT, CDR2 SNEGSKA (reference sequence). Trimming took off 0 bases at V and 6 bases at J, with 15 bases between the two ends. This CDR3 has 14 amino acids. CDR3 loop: CSARDGGAEGEQYF. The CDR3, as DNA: TGCAGTGCTAGAGATGGAGGGGCAGAAGGCGAGCAGTACTTC.

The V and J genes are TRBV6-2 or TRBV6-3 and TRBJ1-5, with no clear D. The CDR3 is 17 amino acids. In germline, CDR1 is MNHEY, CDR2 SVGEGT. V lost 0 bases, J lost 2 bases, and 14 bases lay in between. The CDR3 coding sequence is TGTGCCAGCAGTTACTCGGCGACCGGGTTGCGCAATCAGCCCCAGCATTTT. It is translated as CASSYSATGLRNQPQHF.

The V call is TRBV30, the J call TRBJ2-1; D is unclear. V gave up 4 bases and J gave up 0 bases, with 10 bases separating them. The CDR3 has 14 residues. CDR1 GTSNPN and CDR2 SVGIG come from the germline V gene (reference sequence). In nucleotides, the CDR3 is TGTGCCTGGATGGGCGGAAGCTCCTACAATGAGCAGTTCTTC. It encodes CAWMGGSSYNEQFF.

CDR3 nucleotides: TGTGCCAGCAGTGCGGACAGGGGGTTGAGAGGCGAGCAGTACTTC. This translates into CASSADRGLRGEQYF. J is TRBJ2-7 and V is TRBV6-1, with 10 positions matching TRBD1. In germline, CDR1 is MNHNS, CDR2 SASEGT. The CDR3 has 15 residues. V trimming: 4 bases; J trimming: 6 bases; junction bases outside the gene matches: 9.

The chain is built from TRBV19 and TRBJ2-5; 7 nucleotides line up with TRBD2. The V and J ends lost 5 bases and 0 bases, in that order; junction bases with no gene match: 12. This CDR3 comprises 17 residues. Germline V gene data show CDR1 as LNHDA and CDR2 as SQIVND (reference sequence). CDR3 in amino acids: CASSPRAREGYQETQYF. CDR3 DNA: TGTGCCAGTAGTCCCCGGGCGAGGGAGGGATACCAAGAGACCCAGTACTTC.

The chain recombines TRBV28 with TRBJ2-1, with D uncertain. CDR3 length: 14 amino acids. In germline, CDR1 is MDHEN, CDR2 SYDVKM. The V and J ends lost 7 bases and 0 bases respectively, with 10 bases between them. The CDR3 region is CASIDRSSYNEQFF. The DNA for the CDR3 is TGTGCCAGCATTGACCGATCCTCCTACAATGAGCAGTTCTTC.

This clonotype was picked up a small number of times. The CDR3 loop is CSARRDDGRGPPYNEQFF. The CDR3 DNA reads TGCAGTGCTAGAAGAGACGACGGAAGAGGTCCCCCCTACAATGAGCAGTTCTTC. The chain is built from TRBV20-1 and TRBJ2-1; D gene unclear. Germline-derived CDR1 and CDR2 are DFQATT and SNEGSKA (reference sequence). V lost 2 bases and J 2 bases, leaving 22 bases between the germline ends. This CDR3 comprises 18 residues.

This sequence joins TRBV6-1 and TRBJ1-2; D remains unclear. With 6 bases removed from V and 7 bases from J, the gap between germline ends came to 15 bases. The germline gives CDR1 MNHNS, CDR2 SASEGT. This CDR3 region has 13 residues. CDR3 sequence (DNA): TGTGCCAGCAGGGAGCTACCATCGGGTGGCTACACCTTC. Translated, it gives CASRELPSGGYTF.

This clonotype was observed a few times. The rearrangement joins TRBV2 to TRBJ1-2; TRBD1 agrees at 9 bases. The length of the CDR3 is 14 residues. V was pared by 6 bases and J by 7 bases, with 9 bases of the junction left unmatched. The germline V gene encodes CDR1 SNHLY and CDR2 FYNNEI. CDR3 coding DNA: TGTGCCAGCAGCACGGCCGGGACAGGGTCTGGCTACACCTTC. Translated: CASSTAGTGSGYTF.

The DNA for the CDR3 is TGTGCCAGCAGTTTAATAGCGGGAGTAACAGATACGCAGTATTTT. Its translation is CASSLIAGVTDTQYF. The V and J genes are TRBV28 and TRBJ2-3, with TRBD2 identical over 9 bases. Looked up from germline, CDR1 is MDHEN and CDR2 is SYDVKM. J gave up 3 bases and V 2 bases, and 3 bases lay outside the gene matches. There are 15 residues in the CDR3.

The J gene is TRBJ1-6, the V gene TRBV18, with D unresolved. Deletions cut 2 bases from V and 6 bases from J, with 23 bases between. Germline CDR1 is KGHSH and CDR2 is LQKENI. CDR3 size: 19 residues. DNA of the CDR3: TGTGCCAGCTCACCAAAGGTTGCGGCAGGTGGTGTTGGTAATTCACCCCTCCACTTT. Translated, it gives CASSPKVAAGGVGNSPLHF.

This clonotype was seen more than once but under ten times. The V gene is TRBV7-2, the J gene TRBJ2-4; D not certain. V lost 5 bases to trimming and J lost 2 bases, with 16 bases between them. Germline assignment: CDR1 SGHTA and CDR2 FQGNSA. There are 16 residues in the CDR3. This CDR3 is CASSTFASGTKNIQYF. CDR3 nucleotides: TGTGCCAGCAGCACCTTTGCTTCAGGAACCAAAAACATTCAGTACTTC.

The chain's CDR3 is CASSNLGGGSPLHF. CDR3 DNA sequence: TGTGCCAGCAGCAACCTGGGTGGGGGTTCACCCCTCCACTTT. The V call is TRBV28, the J call TRBJ1-6, with a possible D match to TRBD1 (5 bases). Looked up from germline, CDR1 is MDHEN and CDR2 is SYDVKM. Trimming took 6 bases from V and 9 from J, leaving 15 bases between them. This CDR3 comprises 14 residues.

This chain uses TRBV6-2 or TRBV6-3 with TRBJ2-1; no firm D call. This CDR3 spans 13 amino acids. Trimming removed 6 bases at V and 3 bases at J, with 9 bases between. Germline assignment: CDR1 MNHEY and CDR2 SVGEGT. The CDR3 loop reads CASSLDDYNEQFF. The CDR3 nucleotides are TGTGCCAGCAGCCTCGATGACTACAATGAGCAGTTCTTC.

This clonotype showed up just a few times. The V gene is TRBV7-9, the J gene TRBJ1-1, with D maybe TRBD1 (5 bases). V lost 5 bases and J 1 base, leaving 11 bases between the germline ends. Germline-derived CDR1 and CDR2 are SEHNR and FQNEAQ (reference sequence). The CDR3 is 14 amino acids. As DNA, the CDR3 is TGTGCCAGCAGCCCCCGGGGGGGGAACACTGAAGCTTTCTTT. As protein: CASSPRGGNTEAFF.

As DNA, the CDR3 is TGTGCCATCAGTAGAGATCCCCAGATGAACACTGAAGCTTTCTTT. Its translation is CAISRDPQMNTEAFF. V and J are TRBV10-3 and TRBJ1-1; D is uncertain. Germline-derived CDR1 and CDR2 are ENHRY and SYGVKD. The CDR3 spans 15 residues. Between the trimmed V and J ends, which lost 5 bases and 0 bases, there was a span of 13 bases.

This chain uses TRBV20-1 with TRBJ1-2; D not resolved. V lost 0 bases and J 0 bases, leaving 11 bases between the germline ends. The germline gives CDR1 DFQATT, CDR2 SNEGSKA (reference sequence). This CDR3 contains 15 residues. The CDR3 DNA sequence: TGCAGTGCTAGAGATCGGATGCAAGCTAACTATGGCTACACCTTC. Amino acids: CSARDRMQANYGYTF.

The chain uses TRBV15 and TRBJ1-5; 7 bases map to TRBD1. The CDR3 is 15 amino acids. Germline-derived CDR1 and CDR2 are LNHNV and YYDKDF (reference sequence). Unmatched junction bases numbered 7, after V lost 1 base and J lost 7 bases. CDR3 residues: CATSRAMTGSQPQHF. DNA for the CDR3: TGTGCCACCAGCAGAGCCATGACAGGGTCCCAGCCCCAGCATTTT.

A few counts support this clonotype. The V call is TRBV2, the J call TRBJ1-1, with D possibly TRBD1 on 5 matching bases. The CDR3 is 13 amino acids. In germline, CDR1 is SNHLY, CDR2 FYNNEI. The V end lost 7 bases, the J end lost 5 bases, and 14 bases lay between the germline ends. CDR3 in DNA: TGTGCCAGCATTAACACAGGTCGGACTGAAGCTTTCTTT. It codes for CASINTGRTEAFF.

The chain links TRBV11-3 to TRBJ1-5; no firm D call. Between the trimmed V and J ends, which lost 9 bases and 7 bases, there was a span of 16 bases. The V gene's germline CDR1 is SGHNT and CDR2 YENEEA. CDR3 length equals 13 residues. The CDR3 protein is CARVPGRGQPQHF. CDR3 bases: TGTGCCAGGGTACCGGGAAGAGGGCAGCCCCAGCATTTT. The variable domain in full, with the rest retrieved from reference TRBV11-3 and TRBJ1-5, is EAGVVQSPRYKIIEKKQPVAFWCNPISGHNTLYWYLQNLGQGPELLIRYENEEAVDDSQLPKDRFSAERLKGVDSTLKIQPAELGDSAVYLCARVPGRGQPQHFGDGTRLSIL.

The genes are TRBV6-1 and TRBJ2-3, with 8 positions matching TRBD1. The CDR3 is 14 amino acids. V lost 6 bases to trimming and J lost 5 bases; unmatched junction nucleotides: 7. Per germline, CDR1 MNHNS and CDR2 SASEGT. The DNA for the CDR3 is TGTGCCAGCAGACGGCAGGGGGCAATAGATACGCAGTATTTT. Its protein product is CASRRQGAIDTQYF.

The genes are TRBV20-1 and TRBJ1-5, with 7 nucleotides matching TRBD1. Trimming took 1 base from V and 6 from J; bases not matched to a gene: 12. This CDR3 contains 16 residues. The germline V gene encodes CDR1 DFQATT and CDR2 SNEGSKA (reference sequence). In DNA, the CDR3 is TGCAGTGCTAGAGTTGACAGGGCCTCTTCGGGTCAGCCCCAGCATTTT. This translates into CSARVDRASSGQPQHF.